This passage covers 12 T cell receptor beta chains from one sample sequenced in a study of vaccination effects on CD4 cells after COVID-19. ViraFEST assay sequencing came after antigen-specific CD4+ T cells were expanded with viral peptide pools. Isolating CD4+ T cells followed 9 to 10 days of culture. All study participants received two doses of BNT162b2 or mRNA-1273 vaccine. The antigens for these receptors are not known. Repertoires were generated with immunoSEQ multiplex PCR, while TCRdb's copy carries only in-frame clones and drops some. The repertoire has tens of thousands of clones, 80% to 85% of them found once; the top ten carry over 4.5%. This specimen consisted of CD4+ T cells from PBMCs cultured with SARS-CoV-2 spike peptides, obtained after COVID-19 vaccination. The receptor set was obtained from a human donor who received a COVID-19 vaccine. Some clones in this sample may be carry-over from other donors' samples.

The table lists this clone with a count of one. This rearrangement joins TRBV24-1 to TRBJ1-5; maybe TRBD1 (5 bases). Germline values: CDR1 KGHDR, CDR2 SFDVKD. Trimming removed 2 bases from V and 6 bases from J, with 13 bases in between. This CDR3 is built from 15 residues. CDR3 DNA sequence: TGTGCCACCAGTGATTCCCGACGGGGGACTCAGCCCCAGCATTTT. It translates to CATSDSRRGTQPQHF.

The chain has TRBV27 and TRBJ1-2; D is ambiguous. Trimming took 6 bases from V and 4 from J, leaving 15 bases between them. Per germline, CDR1 MNHEY and CDR2 SMNVEV (reference sequence). This CDR3 has 14 residues. The CDR3 bases are TGTGCCAGCAGCCGTCGGACGGATCTCTATGGCTACACCTTC. It specifies CASSRRTDLYGYTF.

The chain links TRBV2 to TRBJ1-6; 7 bases agree with TRBD1. The germline gives CDR1 SNHLY, CDR2 FYNNEI. This CDR3 region has 14 residues. Trimming took 4 bases from V and 7 from J; bases not matched to a gene: 4. This CDR3 is CASSVRDRNSPLHF. The CDR3 DNA reads as TGTGCCAGCAGTGTGAGGGACAGAAATTCACCCCTCCACTTT.

The chain employs TRBV24-1 and TRBJ2-7; D possibly corresponds to TRBD2 (6 bases). CDR3 length: 13 residues. Trimming removed 9 bases at V and 1 base at J, with 12 bases between. Germline CDR1 and CDR2: KGHDR and SFDVKD. DNA for the CDR3: TGTGCCACCTCCTACCGGGGGTCCTACGAGCAGTACGTC. Translated: CATSYRGSYEQYV.

V gene TRBV19 combines with J gene TRBJ2-6, with a weak D call TRBD2 (6 bases). Trimming cost V 6 bases and J 4 bases, with 16 bases left between them. This CDR3 has 16 amino acids. CDR1 is LNHDA, CDR2 SQIVND, per germline (reference sequence). This CDR3 is CASSPSGGNGANVLTF. The CDR3 coding sequence is TGTGCCAGTAGCCCAAGTGGGGGGAACGGGGCCAACGTCCTGACTTTC.

This clone is a singleton in its sample. Here the CDR3 reads CASRRQGTEAFF. Written as DNA, the CDR3 is TGTGCCAGCAGGCGACAGGGCACTGAAGCTTTCTTT. The V and J genes are TRBV6-6 and TRBJ1-1; 7 nucleotides agree with TRBD1. J gave up 4 bases and V 6 bases, and 2 bases lay outside the gene matches. Germline CDR1 and CDR2: MNHNY and SVGAGI (reference sequence). This CDR3 has 12 residues.

The CDR3 spells CAWTAGAPTEQFF. The CDR3 nucleotides read TGTGCCTGGACAGCGGGGGCCCCGACTGAGCAGTTCTTC. J is TRBJ2-1 and V is TRBV30, with TRBD2 identical over 8 bases. The CDR3 has 13 residues. The germline gives CDR1 GTSNPN, CDR2 SVGIG (reference sequence). The trim removed 4 bases at V and 9 bases at J, leaving 8 bases unmatched.

The rearrangement links TRBV19 to TRBJ2-7; 7 nucleotides line up with TRBD2. Per the germline V gene, CDR1 is LNHDA and CDR2 is SQIVND (reference sequence). V dropped 10 bases and J dropped 5; count of bases not matched to a gene: 11. This CDR3 is 13 amino acids long. The CDR3 here is CATRGRVMDEQYV. The DNA of the CDR3 is TGTGCCACCCGGGGGAGGGTAATGGACGAGCAGTACGTC.

The chain links TRBV18 to TRBJ2-5, with 10 bases that match TRBD1. Germline CDR1 is KGHSH and CDR2 is LQKENI. The V segment lost 2 bases and the J segment 4 bases; nucleotides outside the gene matches: 1. This CDR3 region has 14 residues. The CDR3 reads CASSPGDRGETQYF. The CDR3 DNA follows: TGTGCCAGCTCACCAGGGGACAGGGGAGAGACCCAGTACTTC. The full variable domain, completed using reference TRBV18 and TRBJ2-5, is NAGVMQNPRHLVRRRGQEARLRCSPMKGHSHVYWYRQLPEEGLKFMVYLQKENIIDESGMPKERFSAEFPKEGPSILRIQQVVRGDSAAYFCASSPGDRGETQYFGPGTRLLVL.

V and J are TRBV15 and TRBJ1-2; D call uncertain. CDR1 and CDR2 (germline): LNHNV, YYDKDF (reference sequence). The V and J ends lost 0 bases and 4 bases respectively, with 3 bases between them. The CDR3 covers 12 residues. The CDR3 region is CATSRDSYGYTF. CDR3 nucleotide sequence: TGTGCCACCAGCAGAGACAGCTATGGCTACACCTTC.

The chain carries TRBV7-2 and TRBJ2-3; D remains unclear. There are 12 residues in the CDR3. The germline V gene encodes CDR1 SGHTA and CDR2 FQGNSA. Trimming took off 5 bases at V and 0 bases at J, with 3 bases between the two ends. Here the CDR3 DNA reads TGTGCCAGCAGCCTGAGCACAGATACGCAGTATTTT. Translated, it gives CASSLSTDTQYF.

In DNA, the CDR3 is TGTGCCAGCAGTGGAGAGAATGGAAACACCATATATTTT. Protein product: CASSGENGNTIYF. This chain joins TRBV2 and TRBJ1-3; D call uncertain. The CDR3 consists of 13 residues. Germline loops: CDR1 SNHLY, CDR2 FYNNEI. The ends were cut back, 4 bases at V and 3 bases at J, with 7 bases in the middle.